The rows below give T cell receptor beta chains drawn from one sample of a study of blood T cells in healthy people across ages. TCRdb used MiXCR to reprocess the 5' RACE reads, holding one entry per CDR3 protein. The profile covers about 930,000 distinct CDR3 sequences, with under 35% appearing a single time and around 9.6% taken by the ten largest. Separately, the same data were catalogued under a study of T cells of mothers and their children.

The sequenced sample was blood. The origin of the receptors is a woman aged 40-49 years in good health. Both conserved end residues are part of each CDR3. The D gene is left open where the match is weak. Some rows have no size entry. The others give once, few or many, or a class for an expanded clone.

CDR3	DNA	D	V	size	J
CASRVGAGPEQYF	TGCGCCAGCAGGGTAGGGGCGGGCCCCGAGCAGTACTTC	NA	TRBV5-1	many	TRBJ2-7
CACSLTGNEQYF	TGTGCCTGCAGCTTAACGGGCAATGAGCAGTACTTC	NA	TRBV7-3	NA	TRBJ2-5
CASRASGQGSEDTQYF	TGTGCCAGCAGGGCCTCCGGACAGGGGTCCGAAGATACGCAGTATTTT	TRBD1	TRBV28	NA	TRBJ2-3
CASGDLGFYGTEAFF	TGTGCCAGTGGCGACCTGGGTTTTTACGGCACTGAAGCTTTCTTT	NA	TRBV19	few	TRBJ1-1
CATSRGGMNTEAFF	TGTGCCACCAGCAGAGGGGGGATGAACACTGAAGCTTTCTTT	NA	TRBV15	few	TRBJ1-1
CASSYSRQGSSYEQYF	TGTGCCAGCAGTTACTCTCGGCAGGGGAGTTCCTACGAGCAGTACTTC	NA	TRBV6-2/TRBV6-3	few	TRBJ2-7
CAISERGIYGYTF	TGTGCCATCAGTGAAAGGGGGATCTATGGCTACACCTTC	NA	TRBV10-3	NA	TRBJ1-2
CASSLGGLTGTSTYEQYF	TGCGCCAGCAGCTTGGGAGGCCTTACCGGGACTTCTACCTACGAGCAGTACTTC	NA	TRBV5-1	few	TRBJ2-7
CASSPSRLAGGETQYF	TGTGCCAGCAGTCCCTCAAGACTAGCGGGTGGTGAGACCCAGTACTTC	TRBD2	TRBV28	many	TRBJ2-5
CASSTGLSYEQYF	TGTGCCAGCAGCACGGGCCTCTCCTACGAGCAGTACTTC	NA	TRBV5-4	NA	TRBJ2-7
CASSFVQRPRDTQYF	TGTGCCAGCAGCTTCGTACAGAGGCCGAGGGATACGCAGTATTTT	NA	TRBV5-6	NA	TRBJ2-3
CASSPRMNPNTEAFF	TGTGCCAGCAGTCCGCGAATGAATCCGAACACTGAAGCTTTCTTT	NA	TRBV12-3/TRBV12-4	many	TRBJ1-1
CATSSTRGFDTQYF	TGTGCCACCAGCAGCACTCGGGGGTTCGATACGCAGTATTTT	NA	TRBV15	many	TRBJ2-3
CSVVSAGVISYEQYF	TGCAGCGTTGTTAGCGCTGGGGTCATCTCCTACGAGCAGTACTTC	NA	TRBV29-1	many	TRBJ2-7
CASSSGLWATNEKLFF	TGTGCCAGCAGCTCAGGGTTGTGGGCAACTAATGAAAAACTGTTTTTT	NA	TRBV28	few	TRBJ1-4
CASSFRVSSYDEQFF	TGCGCCAGCAGCTTCAGGGTTAGCTCCTACGATGAGCAGTTCTTC	NA	TRBV5-1	NA	TRBJ2-1